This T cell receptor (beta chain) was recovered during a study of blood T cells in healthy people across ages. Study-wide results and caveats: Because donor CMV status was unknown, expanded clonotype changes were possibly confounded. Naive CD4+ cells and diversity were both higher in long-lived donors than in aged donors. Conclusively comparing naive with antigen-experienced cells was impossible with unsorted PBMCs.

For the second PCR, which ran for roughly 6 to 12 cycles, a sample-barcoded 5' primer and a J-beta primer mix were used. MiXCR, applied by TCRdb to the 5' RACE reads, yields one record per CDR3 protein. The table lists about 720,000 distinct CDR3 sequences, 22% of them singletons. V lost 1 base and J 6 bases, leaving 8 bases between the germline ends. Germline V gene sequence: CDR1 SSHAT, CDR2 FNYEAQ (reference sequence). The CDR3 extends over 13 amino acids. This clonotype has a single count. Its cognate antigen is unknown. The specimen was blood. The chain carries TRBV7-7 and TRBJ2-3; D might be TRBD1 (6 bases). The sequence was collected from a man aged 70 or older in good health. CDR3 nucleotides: TGTGCCAGCAGCTTAGACAGGGTTGATACGCAGTATTTT. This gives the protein CASSLDRVDTQYF.